This TCR beta chain originates from a study of blood T cell repertoires in COVID-19. The CDR3 has 15 residues. The trim removed 5 bases at V and 9 bases at J, leaving 12 bases unmatched. Germline CDR1 MNHEY, CDR2 SVGAGI. This table comes from immunoSEQ multiplex PCR, and its TCRdb copy is limited to in-frame clones, with some not included. Of tens of thousands of clones listed, roughly 80% are singletons. The TCR was taken from a human donor in a cohort sampled during active COVID-19. Source material: peripheral blood. The V and J genes are TRBV6-5 and TRBJ1-5; 8 bases match TRBD1. The CDR3 loop reads CASSPQGQAKRPQHF. The CDR3 nucleotides read TGTGCCAGCAGTCCCCAGGGACAGGCGAAGAGGCCCCAGCATTTT.